A single sample gave rise to the 16 T cell receptor beta chains below, sequenced in a study of blood T cell repertoires in COVID-19 (dated by TCRdb to 2020 to 2021). Libraries came from the immunoSEQ multiplex PCR assay. Imported from immuneACCESS, the table was reduced by TCRdb to in-frame sequences with V and J called. These copies leave out some clones; in studies compared against another copy, an unresolved V gene accounts for under half, and the cause of the remainder is not known. Here the sample has about 73,000 clones; 65% to 85% occur a single time. Of the sample, approximately 29% falls within the top ten clones. The sequenced sample was peripheral blood. These receptors came from a human donor in a cohort sampled during active COVID-19.

The genes are TRBV5-5 and TRBJ1-1; weak D call: TRBD1 (5 bases). V lost 1 base, J lost 5 bases, and 9 bases lay in between. CDR1 is SGHKS and CDR2 is YYEKEE in the germline V gene (reference sequence). This CDR3 region has 13 residues. DNA of the CDR3: TGTGCCAGCAGCTTGAAGGACATGACTGAAGCTTTCTTT. Its translation: CASSLKDMTEAFF.

The V call is TRBV6-5, the J call TRBJ2-3; 8 bases align to TRBD1. Germline loops: CDR1 MNHEY, CDR2 SVGAGI. The CDR3 length is 13 residues. The V gene end was trimmed by 6 bases and the J gene end by 3 bases; junction bases not matched to a gene: 2. The DNA of the CDR3 is TGTGCCAGCAGAACAGGGGGGACAGATACGCAGTATTTT. As protein: CASRTGGTDTQYF.

The V and J genes are TRBV5-1 and TRBJ2-7; possible D gene TRBD2, 7 bases. The germline CDR1 and CDR2 sequences are SGHRS and YFSETQ. The V end lost 4 bases, the J end lost 2 bases, and 16 bases lay between the germline ends. The CDR3 is 15 amino acids. DNA of the CDR3: TGCGCCAGCAGCGGGGGCGGGGGCGTCACCTACGAGCAGTACTTC. Protein: CASSGGGGVTYEQYF.

This rearrangement joins TRBV18 to TRBJ2-5, with TRBD2 matching over 11 bases. The V gene end was trimmed by 2 bases and the J gene end by 2 bases; junction bases not matched to a gene: 7. This CDR3 has 17 residues. Per the germline V gene, CDR1 is KGHSH and CDR2 is LQKENI. The CDR3 bases are TGTGCCAGCTCACCATTGACTAGCGGGGTTGGTCAAGAGACCCAGTACTTC. It codes for CASSPLTSGVGQETQYF.

The chain links TRBV12-2 to TRBJ2-1; TRBD2 was called by the table and not checked on the DNA. TRBV12-2 is recorded as a pseudogene. The CDR3 consists of 20 residues. CDR3 coding DNA: TGTGCAAGTCGCTCCGCCCTGGCTAGCGGGGGGTACAACCCCGTACATGAGCAGTTCTTC. Its protein product is CASRSALASGGYNPVHEQFF.

This rearrangement joins TRBV5-5 to TRBJ2-7; 8 bases are a match to TRBD1. V shed 0 bases and J 4 bases; nucleotides not matched to a gene: 9. The germline V gene has CDR1 SGHKS and CDR2 YYEKEE (reference sequence). This CDR3 has 16 amino acids. CDR3 sequence (DNA): TGTGCCAGCAGCTTGGATCTGTCAGGGGGCGGGTACGAGCAGTACTTC. It yields the protein CASSLDLSGGGYEQYF.

This chain joins TRBV7-8 and TRBJ1-5; D is possibly TRBD1 (6 bases). V gave up 7 bases and J gave up 0 bases, with 7 bases separating them. Germline loops: CDR1 SGHVS, CDR2 FQNEAQ. The CDR3 has 13 amino acids. The DNA of the CDR3 is TGTGCCAGCAACAGGGATAGCAATCAGCCCCAGCATTTT. The encoded protein is CASNRDSNQPQHF.

The genes are TRBV5-4 and TRBJ2-3; D is ambiguous. Germline V gene sequence: CDR1 SGHNT, CDR2 YYREEE (reference sequence). The V and J ends lost 3 bases and 1 base respectively, with 6 bases between them. The CDR3 has 13 residues. The CDR3 DNA reads as TGTGCCAGCAGCTGGAGAGGCACAGATACGCAGTATTTT. This encodes CASSWRGTDTQYF.

V gene TRBV2 combines with J gene TRBJ1-1, with TRBD1 matching over 7 bases. After removal of 4 bases from V and 10 bases from J, the junction contained 12 bases not matched to a gene. The CDR3 is 14 amino acids. Germline V gene data show CDR1 as SNHLY and CDR2 as FYNNEI. The CDR3 here is CASSAGRPGGRAFF. The CDR3 bases are TGTGCCAGCAGTGCCGGCAGGCCAGGGGGTCGAGCTTTCTTT.

The chain joins TRBV7-9 to TRBJ2-7; D perhaps matches TRBD2 (6 bases). V lost 9 bases and J 0 bases, leaving 12 bases between the germline ends. Germline V gene sequence: CDR1 SEHNR, CDR2 FQNEAQ (reference sequence). The CDR3 sequence is 13 residues long. Written as DNA, the CDR3 is TGTGCCAGTGCTATAGCGGCCTCCTACGAGCAGTACTTC. Its translation is CASAIAASYEQYF.

The J gene is TRBJ1-3, the V gene TRBV18; 8 nucleotides line up with TRBD1. Germline V gives CDR1 KGHSH, CDR2 LQKENI. With 2 bases clipped from V and 1 base from J, the junction kept 4 bases outside the gene matches. The CDR3 sequence is 16 residues long. The DNA of the CDR3 is TGTGCCAGCTCACCATCAGGGGGCGCGTCTGGAAACACCATATATTTT. It translates to CASSPSGGASGNTIYF.

This rearrangement joins TRBV10-3 to TRBJ1-3; TRBD1 might be the D (6 bases). V was trimmed by 10 bases and J by 0 bases, leaving 16 bases between them. CDR1 is ENHRY, CDR2 SYGVKD, per germline. The length of the CDR3 is 15 residues. The CDR3 DNA sequence: TGTGCCACCAGCGACGGACAGATCTCTGGAAACACCATATATTTT. Its translation is CATSDGQISGNTIYF.

The chain links TRBV6-5 to TRBJ2-5, with 13 bases fitting TRBD2. This CDR3 is built from 13 residues. J gave up 8 bases and V 5 bases, and 2 bases lay outside the gene matches. Germline V gene lookup returns CDR1 MNHEY and CDR2 SVGAGI. CDR3 sequence reads: CASSRTSGGTQYF. The CDR3 DNA follows: TGTGCCAGCAGTCGGACTAGCGGGGGTACCCAGTACTTC.

V and J are TRBV15 and TRBJ2-3; TRBD1 matches 7 bases. Losses at the gene ends were 4 bases for V and 13 bases for J; bases not matched to a gene: 11. This CDR3 has 13 residues. Germline V gene lookup returns CDR1 LNHNV and CDR2 YYDKDF (reference sequence). CDR3 DNA sequence: TGTGCCACCAGCATCCTTCGACAGGGCGCGAAGTATTTT. Its protein product is CATSILRQGAKYF.

This chain joins TRBV9 and TRBJ1-6; TRBD1 agrees at 9 bases. The CDR3 has 19 residues. Germline V lookup: CDR1 SGDLS, CDR2 YYNGEE. Unmatched junction bases numbered 7, after V lost 0 bases and J lost 0 bases. The CDR3 DNA follows: TGTGCCAGCAGCGTAGGAGTGGGACAGGGAAGCTCCTATAATTCACCCCTCCACTTT. Its translation is CASSVGVGQGSSYNSPLHF.

This rearrangement joins TRBV7-2 to TRBJ2-5, with a weak D call TRBD2 (5 bases). V dropped 6 bases and J dropped 5 bases, with 19 bases sitting between them. This CDR3 contains 15 residues. Germline values: CDR1 SGHTA, CDR2 FQGNSA. The CDR3: CASSFNGGWTETQYF. The CDR3 bases are TGTGCCAGCAGTTTTAATGGCGGGTGGACGGAGACCCAGTACTTC.